These 2 T cell receptor beta chains were sequenced from one sample in a study of neurological immune-mediated disorders. TCRdb processed the 5' RACE reads anew with MiXCR; each CDR3 protein has one entry. The data show roughly 89,000 distinct CDR3 sequences, 2.5% to 3% seen once. Sequencing input: PBMCs. The receptors were sampled from a woman aged 25 to 45 with multiple sclerosis.

At least ten counts were recorded for this clonotype. The rearrangement links TRBV5-1 to TRBJ2-3, with TRBD2 matching 8 bases. The V segment lost 2 bases and the J segment 3 bases; nucleotides outside the gene matches: 5. The V gene's germline CDR1 is SGHRS and CDR2 YFSETQ. The CDR3 runs to 15 residues. The CDR3: CASSLTAGVTDTQYF. The CDR3 DNA sequence: TGCGCCAGCAGCTTAACAGCGGGAGTAACAGATACGCAGTATTTT.

This clonotype was seen at least ten times. The J gene is TRBJ2-3, the V gene TRBV7-2; 7 bases match TRBD1. The V gene end was trimmed by 2 bases and the J gene end by 0 bases; junction bases not matched to a gene: 5. Germline loops: CDR1 SGHTA, CDR2 FQGNSA. The CDR3 is 16 residues long. The CDR3 here is CASSLLVTGSTDTQYF. The CDR3 nucleotides are TGTGCCAGCAGCTTACTTGTGACAGGGAGCACAGATACGCAGTATTTT.